What follows is one T cell receptor beta chain and its context. What antigen it recognizes has not been identified. The input lacks base qualities; no much larger clone sits a single base away. The CDR3 regions of human TCRbeta chains were subjected to immunosequencing. For the original study's pipeline: TCRs in the repertoires were matched against a reference library of SARS-CoV-2-specific TCRs that had been generated with the MIRA antigen-specificity platform. Breadth was defined as the fraction of unique TCRs that were SARS-CoV-2-associated, and depth was defined as the fraction of total T cells that were SARS-CoV-2-associated. Using the MIRA data, every spike-specific TCR was mapped to the spike region that the TCR reacted to and assigned to either a CD4 or a CD8 class. Log10-transformed breadth and depth values were compared by one-way ANOVA with Sidak's multiple comparisons tests. The table comes from immuneACCESS by way of TCRdb, which keeps in-frame sequences with V and J called. Part of the clones is missing from these tables; in studies checked, under half for an unresolved V gene and the rest for unknown reasons. The V and J calls and clone size come from that table; D and trimming were worked out from the DNA. In this sample the table shows roughly 150,000 clones, 80% to 95% of which occur a single time. The top ten constitute about 2.5% of the sample.

The label giving this sample's time point can be read as: baseline before first vaccination. The vaccinee samples were drawn from two UK trials, COV001 and COV002, one of which was a single-blind randomized controlled phase 2/3 trial testing AZD1222 (ChAdOx1 nCoV-19) in healthy adults. For TCRbeta chain sequencing, PBMC samples from trial participants were taken at day 0 and at day 28 after the second dose. The entry originates in a study of T cell responses to AZD1222 COVID-19 vaccine (dated by TCRdb to about 2021). About the investigation overall: AZD1222 recipients with second doses at about 4 weeks or about 12 weeks were pooled, because spike-specific TCR depth and breadth did not differ between schedules. TCR sequencing was performed for approximately 240 trial participants, of whom about 200 were given two doses of AZD1222 and around 25 were given two doses of MenACWY control vaccine. Trial participants were enrolled into age subgroups of 18-55, 56-69 and 70-plus years, which contained around 150, 29 and 61 TCR-sequenced participants, respectively. Results the study describes overall, beyond this receptor: After two AZD1222 doses, spike-specific TCR breadth and depth were significantly higher than at day 0 and than in MenACWY recipients. Vaccine-associated CD4 TCRs spanned the whole spike protein, with dominant responses in regions 160-218 and 743-854. Most participants were white British and females outnumbered males, and the authors suggested that clonal diversity may have been underestimated. No day 14 peak-response samples were available, so repertoires were characterized only after the peak T cell response. Reportedly, almost half of the unique spike-specific TCRs recognized epitopes lying outside the regions that are mutated in the B.1.351 and B.1.1.7 variants. Conclusions about previously exposed vaccinees are limited, since just a handful of AZD1222 recipients were seropositive for SARS-CoV-2 at baseline. The 56-69-year group was small, and its depth increase did not reach significance, likely because of low power.

Sequencing used peripheral blood, obtained on day 0 of AZD1222 vaccination. The clonotype originates from an adult in good health.

For the CDR3, the sequence is CATSTTRGKLTDTQYF. Here is the DNA: TGTGCCACCAGCACAACCCGGGGGAAACTCACAGATACGCAGTATTTT. The chain is made from TRBV15 and TRBJ2-3, with TRBD2 as a weak D call on 6 bases. At the junction V is shortened by 4 bases and J by 2 bases, with 16 bases in between. The CDR3, cysteine through phenylalanine, is 16 amino acids long. Only the CDR3 region is kept as DNA, spanning 48 bases read in frame from base 1. In the germline V gene (reference sequence), CDR1 corresponds to LNHNV and CDR2 to YYDKDF.